A selection of T cell receptor beta chains follows, all from one sample in a study of blood T cells in healthy people across ages. TCRdb reanalysed the 5' RACE reads using MiXCR and keeps one entry per CDR3 protein. The sample has around 1,000,000 distinct CDR3 sequences; less than 25% are singletons. This sample was shared with a second study, whose subject was T cells of mothers and their children.

The sample consisted of blood. These receptors were taken from a girl aged 2 to 9 in good health. Both conserved end residues are part of each CDR3. A D gene is named only where the DNA matches it firmly. Clone size is shown for a subset of rows, as once, few, many or a class of expanded clone.

v_gene	j_gene	d_gene	abundance	CDR3nt	CDR3aa
TRBV29-1	TRBJ2-1	NA	NA	TGCAGCGTTGTAGCGAGCGGGCTTTACAATGAGCAGTTCTTC	CSVVASGLYNEQFF
TRBV4-3	TRBJ1-4	TRBD1	NA	TGCGCCAGCAGCCGACTACCGGGACAGGGTGAAAAACTGTTTTTT	CASSRLPGQGEKLFF
TRBV27	TRBJ1-1	NA	NA	TGTGCCAGCAGTCCCTTGGCGGTAGGTGAAGCTTTCTTT	CASSPLAVGEAFF
TRBV28	TRBJ2-5	NA	few	TGTGCCAGCAGAACCGGGACCCTCGGGGAGACCCAGTACTTC	CASRTGTLGETQYF
TRBV3-1	TRBJ2-7	NA	NA	TGTGCCAGCAGGGAGGCCCTTAGCTACGAGCGGTACTTC	CASREALSYERYF
TRBV5-1	TRBJ1-4	TRBD1	NA	TGCGCCAGCAGCTTATTAGGGACAGGGAGTGAAAAACTGTTTTTT	CASSLLGTGSEKLFF
TRBV7-9	TRBJ1-4	NA	NA	TGTGCCAGCAGCTTCGGACAGTTTAATGAAAAACTGTTTTTT	CASSFGQFNEKLFF
TRBV5-1	TRBJ2-1	NA	few	TGCGCCAGCAGCTTGGACTGGCAAGAGCAGTTCTTC	CASSLDWQEQFF
TRBV20-1	TRBJ2-3	TRBD1	NA	TGCAGTGCCATGGACAGGCCCACAGATACGCAGTATTTT	CSAMDRPTDTQYF
TRBV13	TRBJ2-6	TRBD2	NA	TGTGCCAGCAGCGCCATGGGGGAGGGATCGTGGTCCAACGTCCTGACTTTC	CASSAMGEGSWSNVLTF
TRBV9	TRBJ2-1	TRBD2	NA	TGTGCCAGCAGCGTAGCTCCCGCGGGGGGGCAGGGTCATGAGCAGTTCTTC	CASSVAPAGGQGHEQFF
TRBV12-3/TRBV12-4	TRBJ1-2	NA	NA	TGTGCCAGCAGTCGGGACACCTACTATGGCTACACCTTC	CASSRDTYYGYTF
TRBV29-1	TRBJ1-2	NA	few	TGCAGCGTTGAAGGGGCTCTCCCCGGTGACTATGGCTACACCTTC	CSVEGALPGDYGYTF
TRBV20-1	TRBJ2-3	TRBD2	few	TGCAGTGCCTCCCCCTCCTCGGCTAGCGGGGGGGAAGATACGCAGTATTTT	CSASPSSASGGEDTQYF
TRBV4-3	TRBJ1-2	NA	NA	TGCGCCAGCAGCCAAGGGGCTGACTCCGCAGGTTGGGGCTACACCTTC	CASSQGADSAGWGYTF
TRBV7-2	TRBJ1-4	NA	few	TGTGCCAGCAGCTTATTAGGAGAACTTAATGAAAAACTGTTTTTT	CASSLLGELNEKLFF
TRBV11-2	TRBJ2-2	TRBD2	few	TGTGCCAGCACAAGAATAGCGGGATCGAACACCGGGGAGCTGTTTTTT	CASTRIAGSNTGELFF
TRBV6-5	TRBJ2-3	NA	few	TGTGCCAGCAGTTACGTCCCGGCTCGAGGCACAGATACGCAGTATTTT	CASSYVPARGTDTQYF
TRBV7-2	TRBJ1-2	TRBD1	many	TGTGCCAGCAGTCCGGGACAGCCTAACTATGGCTACACCTTC	CASSPGQPNYGYTF
TRBV7-3	TRBJ2-4	TRBD2	NA	TGTGCCAGCAGCAAGCCGGGGGGTCTGAACATTCAGTACTTC	CASSKPGGLNIQYF
TRBV10-3	TRBJ2-5	TRBD2	NA	TGTGCCATCCGGGCTAGCGGGAGTGTAGATAGAGAGACCCAGTACTTC	CAIRASGSVDRETQYF
TRBV20-1	TRBJ2-1	NA	few	TGCAGTGCTAGAGAAGCCGGAGAGCATGAGCAGTTCTTC	CSAREAGEHEQFF